This TCR beta chain stems from a study of memory CD4+ T cells and cytomegalovirus serostatus. Study information: Of the healthy Belgian adults, 8 to 10 were CMV seropositive and approximately 24 seronegative.

Regarding the study as a whole: Each of around 69 CMV-associated TCRbeta sequences occurred in one to five individuals.

Single viable CD3+CD4+CD8-CD45RO+ cells were sorted as the memory CD4+ T cells. Positive selection with CD4 microbeads enriched total CD4+ T cells. The CDR3 is 17 residues long. Trimming cost V 0 bases and J 2 bases; bases outside gene matches: 6. CDR1 is SGHTS, CDR2 YDEGEE, per germline. The method was immunoSEQ multiplex PCR; TCRdb's version includes in-frame clones alone and lacks a portion of them. The table shows around 38,000 clones, with about 82% occurring only once. As concerns this clone: The antigen is undetermined.

This TCR was sampled from an adult in good health and CMV-seronegative. Sequencing used memory CD4+ T cells from blood. The chain joins TRBV5-8 to TRBJ2-5; 11 positions agree with TRBD2. The CDR3 region has the DNA TGTGCCAGCAGCTTGGGACTAGCGGGACATCCACAAGAGACCCAGTACTTC. It specifies CASSLGLAGHPQETQYF.